Sequencing of this T cell receptor beta chain was carried out in a study of blood T cell repertoires in COVID-19. The germline V and J ends were trimmed by 5 bases and 4 bases, with 12 bases remaining between them. The length of the CDR3 is 15 residues. The germline V gene encodes CDR1 LNHDA and CDR2 SQIVND (reference sequence). Original methodology: Quantification of nucleated cells was approximated via reference gene primer amplification. Sequencing was performed with immunoSEQ multiplex PCR; in TCRdb, only in-frame clones are kept and a portion is missing. That table gives V, J and clone size, and the DNA gave D and trimming. The sample contains 200,000 or so clones, about four fifths of which appear only once. It was during active infection that Seattle patients were enrolled and then longitudinally followed.

V usage is TRBV19 and J usage is TRBJ1-6, with a weak D call TRBD1 (5 bases). Input material: peripheral blood. This TCR was recovered from a woman of 80 years or more with COVID-19, enrolled during active disease. In nucleotides, the CDR3 is TGTGCCAGTAGTTCGGGACTGTATTATAATTCACCCCTCCACTTT. Translation: CASSSGLYYNSPLHF.